Below, 20 T cell receptor beta chains from the same sample are listed, as sequenced in a study of OX40 agonist ivuxolimab in advanced cancers. Sequencing used immunoSEQ multiplex PCR; TCRdb keeps in-frame clones, though not all of them. This sample yields 50,000 to 75,000 clones, of which 75% to 90% are seen a single time; more than 0.9% belongs to the top ten. Here the sequenced sample was CD4+ or CD8+ T cells sorted from blood, taken in a trial of the OX40 agonist ivuxolimab. The receptors come from an adult with an advanced solid tumor such as melanoma, head and neck, liver or kidney cancer.

The chain combines TRBV5-3 with TRBJ2-7; D ambiguous. TRBV5-3 qualifies as an ORF whose function is uncertain. The V end lost 4 bases, the J end lost 4 bases, and 21 bases lay between the germline ends. This CDR3 is 16 amino acids long. CDR3 residues: CARSPEAFGIGYEQYF. CDR3 coding DNA: TGTGCCAGAAGCCCCGAGGCTTTTGGGATAGGGTACGAGCAGTACTTC.

CDR3 amino acids: CASSYPQGAPYGYTF. CDR3 DNA: TGTGCCAGCAGTTACCCGCAGGGGGCTCCCTATGGCTACACCTTC. The genes are TRBV6-6 and TRBJ1-2, with TRBD1 matching 8 bases. Losses at the gene ends were 2 bases for V and 4 bases for J; bases not matched to a gene: 6. CDR1 is MNHNY and CDR2 is SVGAGI in the germline V gene (reference sequence). CDR3 length equals 15 residues.

The chain combines TRBV7-2 with TRBJ2-3; 7 bases are a match to TRBD2. Germline V gives CDR1 SGHTA, CDR2 FQGNSA. V lost 2 bases and J lost 0; bases outside the gene matches: 5. CDR3 length: 16 amino acids. CDR3 protein: CASSLSLAKSTDTQYF. The CDR3 nucleotides read TGTGCCAGCAGCTTATCACTAGCGAAGAGCACAGATACGCAGTATTTT. Based on the CDR3 plus reference TRBV7-2 and TRBJ2-3, the full variable domain is GAGVSQSPSNKVTEKGKDVELRCDPISGHTALYWYRQSLGQGLEFLIYFQGNSAPDKSGLPSDRFSAERTGGSVSTLTIQRTQQEDSAVYLCASSLSLAKSTDTQYFGPGTRLTVL.

This clone has a handful of counts. The rearrangement links TRBV18 to TRBJ2-1; 8 bases fit TRBD1. This CDR3 is 15 amino acids long. Germline CDR1 KGHSH, CDR2 LQKENI. The J segment lost 4 bases and the V segment lost 3 bases, leaving 5 bases of the junction unmatched. The CDR3 sequence: CASSPGTGRYNEQFF. The CDR3 region has the DNA TGTGCCAGCTCACCCGGGACAGGTCGTTACAATGAGCAGTTCTTC.

V and J are TRBV29-1 and TRBJ2-3; 7 bases are shared with TRBD2. Looked up from germline, CDR1 is SQVTM and CDR2 is ANQGSEA. The trim removed 0 bases at V and 4 bases at J, leaving 10 bases unmatched. This CDR3 is 16 amino acids long. CDR3 DNA: TGCAGCGTTGAAGATCGGGGCGGGAGTTCGGCAGATACGCAGTATTTT. It specifies CSVEDRGGSSADTQYF.

This clone was seen a single time. CDR3 protein: CASTPSSGTSGYTDTQYF. CDR3 bases: TGTGCCAGCACTCCCTCTTCCGGTACTAGCGGCTACACAGATACGCAGTATTTT. The V and J genes are TRBV28 and TRBJ2-3, with 8 bases matching TRBD2. Germline CDR1 reads MDHEN; CDR2 reads SYDVKM. After removal of 7 bases from V and 2 bases from J, the junction contained 17 bases not matched to a gene. The CDR3 spans 18 residues.

The CDR3 reads CASSPEGPLGETQYF. The CDR3 DNA reads as TGTGCCAGTAGTCCCGAGGGCCCTTTAGGGGAGACCCAGTACTTC. V is TRBV19 and J is TRBJ2-5; D might be TRBD2 (5 bases). The CDR3 sequence is 15 residues long. CDR1 is LNHDA, CDR2 SQIVND, per germline (reference sequence). V was clipped by 5 bases and J by 5 bases, with 18 bases between them.

The CDR3 loop is CASSPWTADNNEKLFF. The CDR3 bases are TGTGCCAGTAGTCCCTGGACTGCTGATAATAATGAAAAACTGTTTTTT. The chain combines TRBV19 with TRBJ1-4; D is unclear. The germline V gene has CDR1 LNHDA and CDR2 SQIVND (reference sequence). The CDR3 totals 16 residues. V shed 5 bases and J shed 4 bases, with 17 bases lying between them. Supplemented by reference TRBV19 and TRBJ1-4, the full variable domain reads DGGITQSPKYLFRKEGQNVTLSCEQNLNHDAMYWYRQDPGQGLRLIYYSQIVNDFQKGDIAEGYSVSREKKESFPLTVTSAQKNPTAFYLCASSPWTADNNEKLFFGSGTQLSVL.

The gene calls are TRBV30 and TRBJ2-2; weak D call: TRBD2 (6 bases). The germline V and J ends were trimmed by 3 bases and 2 bases, with 19 bases remaining between them. Germline V CDR1 and CDR2: GTSNPN, SVGIG (reference sequence). This CDR3 region has 17 residues. CDR3 coding DNA: TGTGCCTGGAGCGGACGAGCGTGGGGGGACAACACCGGGGAGCTGTTTTTT. Protein: CAWSGRAWGDNTGELFF.

The V gene is TRBV6-1, the J gene TRBJ2-7; the D gene is possibly TRBD2 (6 bases). The ends were cut back, 6 bases at V and 4 bases at J, with 16 bases in the middle. CDR1 MNHNS and CDR2 SASEGT come from the germline V gene. The CDR3 totals 14 residues. CDR3 amino acids: CASRKGGGKYEQYF. In DNA, the CDR3 is TGTGCCAGCAGGAAGGGAGGAGGGAAGTACGAGCAGTACTTC.

The V and J genes are TRBV7-2 and TRBJ2-2; D unresolved. The V gene lost 1 base and the J gene lost 1 base, with 7 bases spanning the gap. From germline, CDR1 is SGHTA and CDR2 FQGNSA. The CDR3 runs 15 residues. The CDR3 coding sequence is TGTGCCAGCAGCTTAGATGGCCTGAACACCGGGGAGCTGTTTTTT. This gives the protein CASSLDGLNTGELFF. The full variable domain, its missing parts supplied by reference TRBV7-2 and TRBJ2-2, is GAGVSQSPSNKVTEKGKDVELRCDPISGHTALYWYRQSLGQGLEFLIYFQGNSAPDKSGLPSDRFSAERTGGSVSTLTIQRTQQEDSAVYLCASSLDGLNTGELFFGEGSRLTVL.

This chain joins TRBV11-2 and TRBJ2-7, with D possibly matching TRBD2 (7 bases). The germline gives CDR1 SGHAT, CDR2 FQNNGV. This CDR3 spans 15 amino acids. Trimming pared 5 bases from V and 3 bases from J, leaving 17 bases between. The CDR3: CASSKEAGASYEQYF. CDR3 in DNA: TGTGCCAGCAGCAAAGAGGCGGGGGCGAGCTACGAGCAGTACTTC.

The chain couples TRBV11-2 to TRBJ2-1, with 13 bases identical to TRBD2. The CDR3 extends over 15 amino acids. Trimming cost V 5 bases and J 9 bases; bases outside gene matches: 7. Germline V gives CDR1 SGHAT, CDR2 FQNNGV. The CDR3 protein is CASSPTTSGRTEQFF. The CDR3 region has the DNA TGTGCCAGCAGCCCCACGACTAGCGGGAGGACTGAGCAGTTCTTC.

This clone was observed a handful of times. The chain combines TRBV30 with TRBJ2-3; possible D gene TRBD2, 6 bases. The CDR3 is made up of 16 amino acids. Germline CDR1 and CDR2: GTSNPN and SVGIG (reference sequence). Between the trimmed V and J ends, which lost 0 bases and 2 bases, there was a span of 15 bases. This chain's CDR3 is CAWSVPGGTATDTQYF. The CDR3 DNA is TGTGCCTGGAGTGTACCGGGCGGGACCGCCACAGATACGCAGTATTTT.

The rearrangement links TRBV19 to TRBJ2-5, with a tentative D call TRBD1 (6 bases). CDR1 LNHDA and CDR2 SQIVND come from the germline V gene (reference sequence). The CDR3 length is 13 residues. V was trimmed by 1 base and J by 5 bases, leaving 8 bases between them. CDR3 amino acids: CASSIVTGETQYF. The CDR3 DNA is TGTGCCAGTAGTATAGTCACAGGGGAGACCCAGTACTTC.

J is TRBJ2-3 and V is TRBV6-1; no clear D. The germline CDR1 and CDR2 sequences are MNHNS and SASEGT. The CDR3 consists of 14 residues. Between the trimmed V and J ends, which lost 1 base and 4 bases, there was a span of 9 bases. The CDR3 nucleotides are TGTGCCAGCAGTGAAGGTGCGGCCCCAGATACGCAGTATTTT. Its protein is CASSEGAAPDTQYF.

The chain employs TRBV27 and TRBJ2-1; TRBD2 might be the D (5 bases). Trimming pared 4 bases from V and 7 bases from J, leaving 14 bases between. Germline V lookup: CDR1 MNHEY, CDR2 SMNVEV (reference sequence). The CDR3 extends over 14 amino acids. The CDR3 bases are TGTGCCAGCAGTTGGGCTAGCATCAGGAATGAGCAGTTCTTC. This encodes CASSWASIRNEQFF.

V usage is TRBV7-9 and J usage is TRBJ2-5, with a possible D match to TRBD1 (6 bases). The V end was cut by 5 bases, the J end by 5 bases, with 12 bases between. Germline lookup yields CDR1 SEHNR and CDR2 FQNEAQ (reference sequence). The CDR3 contains 13 residues. CDR3 sequence: CASSPKGVETQYF. In DNA, the CDR3 is TGTGCCAGCAGCCCAAAGGGGGTTGAGACCCAGTACTTC.

The V call is TRBV7-9, the J call TRBJ1-4; 11 nucleotides agree with TRBD1. V lost 5 bases, J lost 7 bases, and 9 bases stayed unmatched. The CDR3 is 16 amino acids. In germline, CDR1 is SEHNR, CDR2 FQNEAQ (reference sequence). The CDR3 reads CASSRDRGSFGEKLFF. The CDR3 DNA reads TGTGCCAGCAGCCGGGACAGGGGGAGCTTCGGTGAAAAACTGTTTTTT.

Details on this clone: One junction end does not reproduce the germline sequence, and a read error may be involved. This chain links TRBV5-6 with TRBJ2-6; tentatively, D is TRBD1 or TRBD2 (5 bases each). The germline gives CDR1 SGHDT, CDR2 YYEEEE. This CDR3 has 17 residues. The CDR3 spells CASSKSAERSGANVPTF. CDR3 DNA: TGTGCCAGCAGCAAGTCAGCGGAGCGCTCTGGGGCCAACGTCCCGACTTTC. Full variable domain (rest looked up from reference TRBV5-6 and TRBJ2-6): DAGVTQSPTHLIKTRGQQVTLRCSPKSGHDTVSWYQQALGQGPQFIFQYYEEEERQRGNFPDRFSGHQFPNYSSELNVNALLLGDSALYLCASSKSAERSGANVPTFGAGSRLTVL.